This T cell receptor beta chain emerged from a study of PD-1 blockade in classical Hodgkin lymphoma. Produced via immunoSEQ multiplex PCR; TCRdb's table is partial and in-frame only. This sample carries 25,000 to 35,000 clones, more than 65% of them seen once, and the ten largest clones take around 4%. Every patient relapsed after autologous stem cell transplantation, and brentuximab vedotin exposure varied. Findings of the study overall: Compared with healthy donors, newly diagnosed patients reportedly showed lower baseline TCR diversity. Those achieving complete response showed baseline diversity like newly diagnosed patients.

Germline V gene sequence: CDR1 GTSNPN, CDR2 SVGIG (reference sequence). There are 15 residues in the CDR3. V lost 0 bases and J lost 12; bases outside the gene matches: 11. Of note for this clone: Its antigen is not known.

The rearrangement uses TRBV30 and TRBJ2-2, with TRBD2 identical over 9 bases. This specimen consisted of peripheral blood mononuclear cells (PBMCs), obtained before the second cycle of nivolumab. The sequence was collected from a human donor with classical Hodgkin lymphoma. In DNA, the CDR3 is TGTGCCTGGAGTGTACAAGCGGGGGGCCTGATTCAGCTGTTTTTT. It is translated as CAWSVQAGGLIQLFF. The full variable domain, completed using reference TRBV30 and TRBJ2-2, is SQTIHQWPATLVQPVGSPLSLECTVEGTSNPNLYWYRQAAGRGLQLLFYSVGIGQISSEVPQNLSASRPQDRQFILSSKKLLLSDSGFYLCAWSVQAGGLIQLFFGEGSRLTVL.